This is a list of T cell receptor beta chains from one sample in a study of beta chain features in type 1 diabetes. Profiled with immunoSEQ multiplex PCR; TCRdb holds only in-frame clones, not every one. The sample shows a few hundred thousand clones, 16% of them seen only once. The sample comprised naive CD4+ T cells from blood. These TCRs come from a man younger than 40 with type 1 diabetes. Each CDR3 is given without its conserved first and last residue. The D gene is left open where the match is weak.

J gene,D gene,V gene,CDR3 protein
TRBJ2-7,-,TRBV4-1,ASSGRAYEQY
TRBJ2-4,-,TRBV25-1,ASRETGSKNIQY
TRBJ1-4,-,TRBV30,AWSGEKLF
TRBJ2-1,TRBD1,TRBV18,ASSAYRGPLEF
TRBJ2-3,-,TRBV7-2,ASSYTDTQY
TRBJ2-5,TRBD2,TRBV28,ASSHAASGPGTQY
TRBJ1-5,-,TRBV14,ASSVGAGQPQH
TRBJ2-3,-,TRBV6-6,ASSYTPTSTDTQY
TRBJ2-7,TRBD2,TRBV4-1,ASSQVPSREHGYEQY
TRBJ2-3,-,TRBV7-9,ASSLVGISTDTQY
TRBJ1-4,TRBD1,TRBV30,AWEGRGQREKLF
TRBJ2-5,-,TRBV10-3,AISASGGETQY
TRBJ2-1,-,TRBV19,ASSIAISEQF
TRBJ2-7,-,TRBV1,TSSQELGTTGMSFHEQY
TRBJ1-1,-,TRBV5-1,ASSLIQRSLEAF
TRBJ1-1,-,TRBV6-5,ASSYPGTQEAF
TRBJ2-7,-,TRBV30,AWSVRGHMLRTSAYEQY
TRBJ2-6,-,TRBV2,ASSGPGASSGANVLT
TRBJ1-2,TRBD1,TRBV29-1,SVEATGLYGYT
TRBJ2-3,TRBD2,TRBV4-1,ASSQGNSGSTDTQY